What follows are 18 T cell receptor beta chains derived from one specimen sequenced in a study of blood T cell repertoires in COVID-19 (dated by TCRdb to about 2020). The library was produced with the immunoSEQ multiplex PCR assay. TCRdb stores this immuneACCESS table with in-frame sequences only. Part of the clones is absent; in the studies checked, under half of the shortfall reflects unresolved V genes, and no reason is known for the rest. Recorded for this sample are roughly 250,000 clones; around 85% of them occurred a single time. The ten largest account for 0.7% to 0.9% of the sample. The sample consisted of peripheral blood. Every receptor here comes from a human donor with COVID-19, enrolled during active disease. The donor label of this sample is uncertain.

The rearrangement uses TRBV30 and TRBJ2-7; D ambiguous. The CDR3 is made up of 12 amino acids. The V end was cut by 3 bases, the J end by 3 bases, with 9 bases between. Germline V gene lookup returns CDR1 GTSNPN and CDR2 SVGIG (reference sequence). This CDR3 reads CAWSARYYEQYF. CDR3 coding DNA: TGTGCCTGGAGCGCTCGCTACTACGAGCAGTACTTC.

The V gene is TRBV2, the J gene TRBJ1-2, with D perhaps TRBD1 (5 bases). This CDR3 spans 13 amino acids. V was trimmed by 3 bases and J by 6 bases, leaving 11 bases between them. Germline-derived CDR1 and CDR2 are SNHLY and FYNNEI. The CDR3 DNA reads as TGTGCCAGCAGTGAGTCGCGGGGGGATGGCTACACCTTC. Its translation: CASSESRGDGYTF.

The chain uses TRBV7-9 and TRBJ1-6; D ambiguous. The CDR3 contains 13 residues. Germline V gives CDR1 SEHNR, CDR2 FQNEAQ (reference sequence). V was shortened by 1 base and J by 7 bases, with 5 bases between the two germline ends. Written as DNA, the CDR3 is TGTGCCAGCAGCTTAGACTTGAATTCACCCCTCCACTTT. Its translation is CASSLDLNSPLHF.

The chain joins TRBV5-6 to TRBJ1-2; 9 nucleotides agree with TRBD1. The CDR3 covers 15 residues. V lost 5 bases to trimming and J lost 2 bases; unmatched junction nucleotides: 7. The germline gives CDR1 SGHDT, CDR2 YYEEEE. CDR3 sequence (DNA): TGTGCCAGCAGATATCCCGGGACAGGGAACTATGGCTACACCTTC. Residues: CASRYPGTGNYGYTF.

The V and J genes are TRBV5-1 and TRBJ1-1; TRBD1 matches 7 bases. With 4 bases clipped from V and 0 bases from J, the junction kept 6 bases outside the gene matches. The CDR3 has 15 amino acids. Looked up from germline, CDR1 is SGHRS and CDR2 is YFSETQ. For the CDR3, the DNA is TGCGCCAGCAGCCCGGACAGGCTTCTGAACACTGAAGCTTTCTTT. Its protein product is CASSPDRLLNTEAFF.

This chain connects TRBV7-2 to TRBJ2-1, with 7 bases lining up with TRBD2. Trimming took 4 bases from V and 5 from J; bases not matched to a gene: 11. Germline CDR1 is SGHTA and CDR2 is FQGNSA. The CDR3 is 16 residues long. CDR3 in DNA: TGTGCCAGCAGCTCAACCCTCCGGGGGGATGACAATGAGCAGTTCTTC. It codes for CASSSTLRGDDNEQFF.

The CDR3 here is CASSFESVQTQYF. In nucleotides, the CDR3 is TGTGCCAGCAGCTTTGAGTCCGTACAGACCCAGTACTTC. This chain connects TRBV5-6 to TRBJ2-5; D unresolved. The V gene lost 2 bases and the J gene lost 6 bases, with 11 bases spanning the gap. The CDR3 is 13 residues long. Germline V lookup: CDR1 SGHDT, CDR2 YYEEEE.

V is TRBV29-1 and J is TRBJ1-1; D is ambiguous. From germline, CDR1 is SQVTM and CDR2 ANQGSEA. Trimming removed 0 bases from V and 10 bases from J, with 15 bases in between. There are 13 residues in the CDR3. CDR3: CSVEDLRMGRAFF. CDR3 nucleotides: TGCAGCGTTGAAGACCTGCGGATGGGGAGAGCTTTCTTT.

The V gene is TRBV28, the J gene TRBJ1-4, with TRBD1 as a possible D gene (5 bases). Trimming removed 4 bases from V and 14 bases from J, with 26 bases in between. The CDR3 extends over 16 amino acids. CDR1 MDHEN and CDR2 SYDVKM come from the germline V gene. The CDR3 loop is CASSSPGPAVGPFLFF. The CDR3 DNA reads as TGTGCCAGCAGTTCCCCAGGTCCTGCGGTGGGGCCGTTTCTGTTTTTT.

The gene calls are TRBV11-2 and TRBJ2-7; unclear D gene. Trimming left V 7 bases short and J 2 bases short, with 6 bases between. The CDR3 totals 11 residues. Germline CDR1 is SGHAT and CDR2 is FQNNGV. The CDR3 sequence: CASTSTYEQYF. The CDR3, as DNA: TGTGCCAGCACCAGTACCTACGAGCAGTACTTC.

This clone showed up just once. CDR3 bases: TGTGCCAGCAGTGAAATCGCAGGTACCTATGGCTACACCTTC. Its translation: CASSEIAGTYGYTF. The gene calls are TRBV6-1 and TRBJ1-2; D is undetermined. The CDR3 sequence is 14 residues long. The V end was cut by 2 bases, the J end by 4 bases, with 11 bases between. From germline, CDR1 is MNHNS and CDR2 SASEGT.

The V and J genes are TRBV19 and TRBJ1-1; 8 positions match TRBD1. V gave up 5 bases and J gave up 6 bases; unmatched junction bases: 8. The length of the CDR3 is 14 residues. Germline CDR1 is LNHDA and CDR2 is SQIVND (reference sequence). The CDR3 coding sequence is TGTGCCAGTAGTCTACAGGGGGTGGGGGCTGAAGCTTTCTTT. Translating it yields CASSLQGVGAEAFF.

This chain uses TRBV5-4 with TRBJ2-7; unclear D gene. The CDR3 is made up of 11 amino acids. The V end lost 3 bases, the J end lost 4 bases, and 5 bases lay between the germline ends. CDR1 is SGHNT and CDR2 is YYREEE in the germline V gene (reference sequence). The CDR3 nucleotides are TGTGCCAGCAGCTCAGGATACGAGCAGTACTTC. This encodes CASSSGYEQYF.

The rearrangement links TRBV9 to TRBJ1-2; D might be TRBD1 (6 bases). Germline CDR1 is SGDLS and CDR2 is YYNGEE. The CDR3 consists of 14 residues. V gave up 3 bases and J gave up 2 bases, with 11 bases separating them. The CDR3 nucleotides read TGTGCCAGCAGCGCCCGGGACACCAACTATGGCTACACCTTC. Translation gives CASSARDTNYGYTF.

The CDR3 DNA reads TGTGCCAGCAGTGAAGGAACCCGCGCAGGCTATGGCTACACCTTC. The encoded protein is CASSEGTRAGYGYTF. J is TRBJ1-2 and V is TRBV6-1; D ambiguous. This CDR3 spans 15 amino acids. V shed 1 base and J shed 4 bases, with 13 bases lying between them. Germline values: CDR1 MNHNS, CDR2 SASEGT.

The J gene is TRBJ1-1, the V gene TRBV19, with a possible D match to TRBD1 (5 bases). CDR3 size: 13 residues. V was shortened by 8 bases and J by 0 bases, with 10 bases between the two germline ends. CDR1 is LNHDA, CDR2 SQIVND, per germline (reference sequence). CDR3 in amino acids: CASLTDMNTEAFF. The CDR3 nucleotides are TGTGCCAGTTTGACAGATATGAACACTGAAGCTTTCTTT.

The V and J genes are TRBV28 and TRBJ2-1, with D unresolved. The CDR3 runs 16 residues. Per germline, CDR1 MDHEN and CDR2 SYDVKM. V lost 7 bases, J lost 1 base, and 17 bases lay in between. CDR3 amino acids: CASTIPSAESYNEQFF. In nucleotides, the CDR3 is TGTGCCAGCACCATACCCAGCGCGGAATCCTACAATGAGCAGTTCTTC.

The chain has TRBV28 and TRBJ1-1; D gene unclear. The germline V and J ends were trimmed by 5 bases and 3 bases, with 16 bases remaining between them. Germline values: CDR1 MDHEN, CDR2 SYDVKM. The CDR3 runs to 15 residues. The CDR3 here is CASSTSSPGDTEAFF. As DNA, the CDR3 is TGTGCCAGCAGTACCTCATCTCCCGGGGACACTGAAGCTTTCTTT. Using reference TRBV28 and TRBJ1-1 for the parts outside the CDR3, the full variable domain is DVKVTQSSRYLVKRTGEKVFLECVQDMDHENMFWYRQDPGLGLRLIYFSYDVKMKEKGDIPEGYSVSREKKERFSLILESASTNQTSMYLCASSTSSPGDTEAFFGQGTRLTVV.